The source of this TCR beta chain is a study of T cells in localized non-small cell lung cancer (dated by TCRdb to 2018 to 2021). For context, the study as a whole: The study examined T cell repertoires in 236 patients with early-stage NSCLC and compared tumors with uninvolved tumor-adjacent lungs. All 220 or so NSCLC patients in the cohort were treatment-naive and had localized lung tumors that were resected. NSCLC patients had a mean age of approximately 72 years, and fewer than 150 were male and over 85 female.

TCR beta CDR3 regions were sequenced from DNA using the immunoSEQ Assay. On the authors' methods: T cell density was computed as TCR beta template counts normalized to usable DNA estimated by amplifying housekeeping genes. Richness was estimated with the preseqR package, extrapolating to 400,000 templates for PBMC samples and 120,000 templates for tissue samples. Clonality was defined as one minus Pielou's evenness. To identify tissue-enriched TCRs, differential abundance testing was run on productive amino-acid clonotypes with a minimum total count of 5 and an alpha of 0.1. Repertoire overlap between compartments was quantified with the Jaccard Index and Morisita Overlap Index. GLIPH grouped TCR beta CDR3s together with public tetramer-defined viral CDR3s, and a viral motif had to include at least three viral sequences and show V-gene enrichment. The immuneACCESS repertoire file appears here via TCRdb, limited to in-frame rearrangements. These files lack a portion of the clones; in checked studies, under half of the deficit traces to unresolved V genes, and the cause of the others is not known. V and J calls and clone size are given by that table; D and trimming were obtained from the DNA. This sample lists about 20,000 clones; approximately 87% were detected once. The ten top clones hold 9.5% to 15% of the sample.

At diagnosis, peripheral blood, uninvolved tumor-adjacent lung and tumor were collected and stored as a combination of fresh-frozen and FFPE material. For TCR repertoire profiling, blood samples were analyzed in the form of peripheral blood mononuclear cells. Regarding this clone: Its antigen is not yet known. No quality values exist for individual bases; no much larger clone is one base distant.

V is trimmed back by 0 bases and J by 8 bases, and the junction contains 3 bases that no gene match accounts for. Sequences SGHRS (CDR1) and YFSETQ (CDR2) are obtained from the germline V gene. From its cysteine to its phenylalanine, the CDR3 spans 14 amino acids. Of the read, only the CDR3 DNA is kept; its 42 bases are in frame from base 1. The investigation overall reported the following: A median of 57 of the top 100 tumor clones were detected in paired uninvolved adjacent lung, and some 29 of these tumor clones were also found among the top 100 clones of the paired uninvolved adjacent lung. Uninvolved tumor-adjacent lung showed the highest T cell clonality, higher than tumor, which suggests more focused antigenic responses in the adjacent lung. Since the design was exploratory, TCR variables were selected using unadjusted p-values with no false-discovery rate correction. Longer overall survival was associated with higher blood T cell density, whereas shorter survival was associated with higher adjacent-lung clonality. Multi-region tumor sequencing was not performed, so intratumor heterogeneity could not be excluded.

This TCR derives from a man between 40 and 70 years old with stage II squamous cell lung carcinoma. Source: PBMCs, taken before any cancer treatment. Rearrangement joined TRBV5-1 to TRBJ2-1; TRBD1 aligns with 9 central bases. The CDR3 here reads CASSLGTGEHEQFF. The nucleotide sequence is given as TGCGCCAGCAGCTTGGGGACAGGGGAACATGAGCAGTTCTTC.